This T cell receptor (beta chain) was sequenced in a study of T cell repertoires in cytomegalovirus infection. The wider study: Both CMV infection and a matching HLA type were indicated by public TCR beta signatures. Regarding the study as a whole: Frequencies of public TCR beta families were cumulated, and this identified carriers of CMV plus the relevant HLA. HLA-C-restricted CMV-specific TCR beta clonotypes prevailed in the ex vivo response.

This clonotype was detected only a few times. The antigen remains undetermined. This CDR3 region has 12 residues. The germline V and J ends were trimmed by 7 bases and 4 bases, with 11 bases remaining between them. CDR1 SGHTA and CDR2 FQGNSA come from the germline V gene. TCRdb re-called the reads through MiXCR, storing one row per CDR3 protein. In the table there are nearly 450,000 distinct CDR3 sequences, approximately 31% of which are singletons. V and J are TRBV7-2 and TRBJ2-7, with D perhaps given as TRBD1 or TRBD2 (6 bases each). Sequencing was carried out using PBMCs. The sequence was obtained from a human donor in good health (CMV status not recorded). Some clones in this sample may be carry-over from other donors' samples. The CDR3 DNA follows: TGTGCCAGCAACGGGGGCGGGTACGAGCAGTACTTC. Its protein is CASNGGGYEQYF.